This TCR beta chain was sequenced in a study of early T cells in non-severe SARS-CoV-2 infection. Study overall: Sequencing input comprised bulk RNA from unsorted whole blood; chain pairing was not available.

General study findings and limits: A preference for anti-spike CD8 responses marked VDJdb matching, which missed private and CD4 specificities.

This clonotype was counted ten times or more. What it recognizes is unknown. The library protocol tagged individual cDNA molecules with unique molecular identifiers. MiXCR was run by TCRdb on the 5' RACE reads, yielding one entry per CDR3 protein. The sample lists fewer than 30,000 distinct CDR3 sequences; roughly 4.1% were seen once. Trimming cost V 4 bases and J 2 bases, with 8 bases left between them. Germline V gene data show CDR1 as SQVTM and CDR2 as ANQGSEA. The CDR3 extends over 12 amino acids. The receptor comes from an adult who was a healthcare worker with PCR-confirmed SARS-CoV-2 infection or an uninfected control (not recorded which). The chain links TRBV29-1 to TRBJ2-5; D is uncertain. Sequencing input: whole blood. This CDR3 is CSVGRSQETQYF. The CDR3 DNA is TGCAGCGTTGGACGGTCTCAAGAGACCCAGTACTTC.